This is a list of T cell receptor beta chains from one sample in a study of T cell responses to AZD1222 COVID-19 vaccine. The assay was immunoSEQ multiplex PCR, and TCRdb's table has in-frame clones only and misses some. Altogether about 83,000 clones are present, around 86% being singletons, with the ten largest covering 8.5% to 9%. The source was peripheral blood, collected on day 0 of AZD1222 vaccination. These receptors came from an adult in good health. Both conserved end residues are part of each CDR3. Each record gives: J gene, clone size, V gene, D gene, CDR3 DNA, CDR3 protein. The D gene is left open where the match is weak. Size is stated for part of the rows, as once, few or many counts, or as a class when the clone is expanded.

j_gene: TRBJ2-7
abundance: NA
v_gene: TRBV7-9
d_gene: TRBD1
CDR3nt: TGTGCCAGCAGCGAGGACAGGGGGCTGGACGAGCAGTACTTC
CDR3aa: CASSEDRGLDEQYF

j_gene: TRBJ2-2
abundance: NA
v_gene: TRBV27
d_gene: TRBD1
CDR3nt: TGTGCCAGCAGTTCCGACAGGGGGCTCACCGGGGAGCTGTTTTTT
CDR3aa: CASSSDRGLTGELFF

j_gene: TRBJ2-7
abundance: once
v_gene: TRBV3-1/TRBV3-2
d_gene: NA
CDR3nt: TGTGCCAGCAGCCTAGACAGACCCTACGAGCAGTACTTC
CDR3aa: CASSLDRPYEQYF

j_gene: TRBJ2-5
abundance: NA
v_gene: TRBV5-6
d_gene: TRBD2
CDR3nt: TGTGCCAGCAGTCCCCCGGGGGGGACCCAGTACTTC
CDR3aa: CASSPPGGTQYF

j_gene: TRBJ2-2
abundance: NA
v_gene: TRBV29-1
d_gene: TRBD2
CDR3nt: TGCAGCGTTACTAGCGGCACCGGGGAGCTGTTTTTT
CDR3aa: CSVTSGTGELFF

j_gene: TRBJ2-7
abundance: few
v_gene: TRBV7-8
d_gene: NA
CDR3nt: TGTGCCAGCAGACGTCGGGGGCCCTACGAGCAGTACTTC
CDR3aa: CASRRRGPYEQYF

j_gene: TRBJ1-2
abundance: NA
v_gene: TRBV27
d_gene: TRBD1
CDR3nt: TGTGCCAGCAGTCTACAGCGGACAGGGCACTATGGCTACACCTTC
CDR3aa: CASSLQRTGHYGYTF

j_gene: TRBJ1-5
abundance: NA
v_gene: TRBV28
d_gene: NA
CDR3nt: TGTGCCAGCAGCGAACTTACAAGGTCGGCGGCCAATCAGCCCCAGCATTTT
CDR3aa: CASSELTRSAANQPQHF

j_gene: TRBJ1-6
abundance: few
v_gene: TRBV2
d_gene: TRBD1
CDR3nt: TGTGCCAGCAGTGAGCACAGGGGTAGCTCCTATAATTCACCCCTCCACTTT
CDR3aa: CASSEHRGSSYNSPLHF

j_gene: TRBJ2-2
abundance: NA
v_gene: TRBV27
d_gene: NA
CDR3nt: TGTGCCAGCAAGGGGGTAGGCCCGGGCTCCGGGGAGCTGTTTTTT
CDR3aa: CASKGVGPGSGELFF

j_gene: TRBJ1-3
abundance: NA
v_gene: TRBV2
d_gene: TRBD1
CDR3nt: TGTGCCAGCAGCGCCCAGGGGGGAAACGGAAACACCATATATTTT
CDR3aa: CASSAQGGNGNTIYF

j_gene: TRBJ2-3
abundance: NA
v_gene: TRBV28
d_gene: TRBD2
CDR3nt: TGTGCCAGCAGAACTACCCGGGGACTAGCGGGAGCCCCGGGGGAGGATACGCAGTATTTT
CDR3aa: CASRTTRGLAGAPGEDTQYF

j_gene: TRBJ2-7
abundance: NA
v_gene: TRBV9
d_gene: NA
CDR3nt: TGTGCCAGCAGCGGCGGACTACCTTCCTACGAGCAGTACTTC
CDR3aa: CASSGGLPSYEQYF

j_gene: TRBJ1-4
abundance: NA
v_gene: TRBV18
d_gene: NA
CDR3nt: TGTGCCAGCACTCAAGGACGGTCAAAACTGTTTTTT
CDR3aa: CASTQGRSKLFF

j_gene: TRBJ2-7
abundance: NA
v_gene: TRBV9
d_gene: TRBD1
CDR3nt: TGTGCCAGCAGCGTAGGGGGGACAGGGGTCGCCTACGAGCAGTACTTC
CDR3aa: CASSVGGTGVAYEQYF

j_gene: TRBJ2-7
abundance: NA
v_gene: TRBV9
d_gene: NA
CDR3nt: TGTGCCAGCAGCCCGAATTTAGACGAAGACGAGCAGTACTTC
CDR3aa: CASSPNLDEDEQYF

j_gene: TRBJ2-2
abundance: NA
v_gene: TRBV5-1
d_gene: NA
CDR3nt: TGCGCCAGCAGCTTGGCCCAACAGGGCGGGGAGCTGTTTTTT
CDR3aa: CASSLAQQGGELFF

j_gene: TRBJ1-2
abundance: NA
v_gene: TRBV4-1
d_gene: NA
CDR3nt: TGCGCCAGCAGCCAAGACCAGGGAGCTAACTATGGCTACACCTTC
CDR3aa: CASSQDQGANYGYTF

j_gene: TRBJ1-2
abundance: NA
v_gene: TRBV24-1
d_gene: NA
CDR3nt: TGTGCCACCAGTGATTCCCTAAGCGCGAGAGGCTACACCTTC
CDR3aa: CATSDSLSARGYTF

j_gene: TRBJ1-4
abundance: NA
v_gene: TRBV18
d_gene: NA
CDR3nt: TGTGCCAGCTCACCTACCAGTTTTGGACTCCTTGGGGAAAAACTGTTTTTT
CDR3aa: CASSPTSFGLLGEKLFF

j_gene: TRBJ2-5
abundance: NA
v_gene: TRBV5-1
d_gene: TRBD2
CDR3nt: TGCGCCAGCAGCTTCTTGGGACTAGAAGAGACCCAGTACTTC
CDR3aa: CASSFLGLEETQYF

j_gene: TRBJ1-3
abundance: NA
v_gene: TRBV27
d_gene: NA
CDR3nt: TGTGCCAGCAGTGAGACTGCGCCTGGAAACACCATATATTTT
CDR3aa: CASSETAPGNTIYF

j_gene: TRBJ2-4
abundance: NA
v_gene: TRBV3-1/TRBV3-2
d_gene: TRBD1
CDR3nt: TGTGCCAGCAGCACCGCCCGAGGGGGCTGGGACATTCAGTACTTC
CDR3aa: CASSTARGGWDIQYF

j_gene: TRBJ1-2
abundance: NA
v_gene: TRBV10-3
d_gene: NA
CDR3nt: TGTGCCATCAGTGAAGGGGCCTATGGCTACACCTTC
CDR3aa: CAISEGAYGYTF

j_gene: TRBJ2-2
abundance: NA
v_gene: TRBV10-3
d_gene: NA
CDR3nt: TGTGCCATCGGGGTGGCGGATACGAACACCGGGGAGCTGTTTTTT
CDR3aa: CAIGVADTNTGELFF

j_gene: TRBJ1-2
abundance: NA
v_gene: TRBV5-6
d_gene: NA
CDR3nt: TGTGCCAGCAGCTTGGACAGGGACTATGGCTACACCTTC
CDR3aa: CASSLDRDYGYTF

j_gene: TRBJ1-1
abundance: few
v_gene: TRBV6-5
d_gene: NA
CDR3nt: TGTGCCAGCATCCTCACGGATGGGGGGGCTGAAGCTTTCTTT
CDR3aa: CASILTDGGAEAFF

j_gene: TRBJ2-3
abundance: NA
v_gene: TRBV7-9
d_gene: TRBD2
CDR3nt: TGTGCCAGCAGCTCCGGACTAGCGGGCACAGATACGCAGTATTTT
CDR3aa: CASSSGLAGTDTQYF

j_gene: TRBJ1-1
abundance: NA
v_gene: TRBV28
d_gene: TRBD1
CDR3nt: TGTGCCAGCAGCTCCTACAGGGGGAGCACTGAAGCTTTCTTT
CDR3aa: CASSSYRGSTEAFF

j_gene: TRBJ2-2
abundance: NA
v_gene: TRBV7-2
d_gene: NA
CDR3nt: TGTGCCAGCAGCCCAACCGAGGCGGGCAGACGGACCGGGGAGCTGTTTTTT
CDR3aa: CASSPTEAGRRTGELFF

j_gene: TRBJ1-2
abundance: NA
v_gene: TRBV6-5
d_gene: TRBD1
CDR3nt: TGTGCCAGCAGTTACTCTGGGGGACAGGGCTATGGCTACACCTTC
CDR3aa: CASSYSGGQGYGYTF

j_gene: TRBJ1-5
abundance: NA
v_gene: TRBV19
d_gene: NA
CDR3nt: TGTGCCAGCTCAGAACATTTGGCACTTTCCAATCAGCCCCAGCATTTT
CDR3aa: CASSEHLALSNQPQHF

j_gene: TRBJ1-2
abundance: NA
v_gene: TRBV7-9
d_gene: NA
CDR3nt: TGTGCCAGTGTAGCTAACTATGGCTACACCTTC
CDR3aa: CASVANYGYTF

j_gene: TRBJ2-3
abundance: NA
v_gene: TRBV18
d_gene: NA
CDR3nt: TGTGCCAGCTCTACCGGGACGCCGGGCACAGATACGCAGTATTTT
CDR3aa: CASSTGTPGTDTQYF

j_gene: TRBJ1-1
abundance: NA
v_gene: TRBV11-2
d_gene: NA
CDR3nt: TGTGCCAGCAGCTTAGTGCCCGGGTTGAACACTGAAGCTTTCTTT
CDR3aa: CASSLVPGLNTEAFF

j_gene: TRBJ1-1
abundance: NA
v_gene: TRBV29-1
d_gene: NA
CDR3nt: TGCAGCGTTGCAGGACAGCTGAACACTGAAGCTTTCTTT
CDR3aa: CSVAGQLNTEAFF

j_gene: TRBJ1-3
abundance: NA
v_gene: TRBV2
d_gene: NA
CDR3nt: TGTGCCAGCAGTGACCCCGAGACAGTACCCTCTGGAAACACCATATATTTT
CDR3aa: CASSDPETVPSGNTIYF

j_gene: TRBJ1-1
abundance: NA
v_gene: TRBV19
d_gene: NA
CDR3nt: TGTGCCAGTAGTATAGACCCCGGACGGGGCAAGAACACTGAAGCTTTCTTT
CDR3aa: CASSIDPGRGKNTEAFF

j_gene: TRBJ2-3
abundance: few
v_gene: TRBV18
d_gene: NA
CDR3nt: TGTGCCAGCTCACCACCATCCTATACGCAGTATTTT
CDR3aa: CASSPPSYTQYF

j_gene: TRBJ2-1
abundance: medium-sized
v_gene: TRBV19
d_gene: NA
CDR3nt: TGTGCCAGTACCGCCGGGACCCTCTCCTACAATGAGCAGTTCTTC
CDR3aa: CASTAGTLSYNEQFF

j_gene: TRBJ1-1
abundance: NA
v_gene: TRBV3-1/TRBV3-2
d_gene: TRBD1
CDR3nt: TGTGCCAGCAGCTCCGGGACAGTACTGCTGAAAGCTTTCTTT
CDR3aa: CASSSGTVLLKAFF

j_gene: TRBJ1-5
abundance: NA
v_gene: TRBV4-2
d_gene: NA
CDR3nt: TGTGCCAGCAGCCAAGATGAGGGTAGCAATCAGCCCCAGCATTTT
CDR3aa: CASSQDEGSNQPQHF

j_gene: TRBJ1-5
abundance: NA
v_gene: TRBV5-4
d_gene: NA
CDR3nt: TGTGCCAGCAGCTCCCCGTCAAGGCGACCCAATCAGCCCCAGCATTTT
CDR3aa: CASSSPSRRPNQPQHF

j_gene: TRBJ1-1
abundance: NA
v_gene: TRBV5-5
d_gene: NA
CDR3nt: TGTGCCAGCAGCTTGGTTGGGCAGGGCTGGAGCCTGAACACTGAAGCTTTCTTT
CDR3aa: CASSLVGQGWSLNTEAFF

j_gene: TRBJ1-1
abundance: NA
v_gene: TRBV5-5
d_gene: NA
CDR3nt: TGTGCCAGCAGCTTTTCAGGGGACACTGAAGCTTTCTTT
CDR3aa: CASSFSGDTEAFF

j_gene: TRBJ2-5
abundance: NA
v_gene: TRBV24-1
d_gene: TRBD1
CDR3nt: TGTGCCACCAGTGAGGACAGGGGGCAGGAGACCCAGTACTTC
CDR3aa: CATSEDRGQETQYF

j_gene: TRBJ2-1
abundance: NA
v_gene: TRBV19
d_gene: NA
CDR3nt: TGTGCCAGTAGTATAGGGATTCTCGAACACAATGAGCAGTTCTTC
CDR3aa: CASSIGILEHNEQFF

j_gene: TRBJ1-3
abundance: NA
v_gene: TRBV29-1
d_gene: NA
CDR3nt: TGCAGCGTTGGTGTGTCTGGAAACACCATATATTTT
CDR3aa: CSVGVSGNTIYF

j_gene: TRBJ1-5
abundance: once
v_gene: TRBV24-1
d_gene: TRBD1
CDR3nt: TGTGCCACCAGTGATTCGTCTCCACGGACAGGGCAGCATTTT
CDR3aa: CATSDSSPRTGQHF

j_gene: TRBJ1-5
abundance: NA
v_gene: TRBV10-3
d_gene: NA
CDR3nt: TGTGCCATCATGGAGGGACGGACAGCGGGGCAGCCCCAGCATTTT
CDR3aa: CAIMEGRTAGQPQHF

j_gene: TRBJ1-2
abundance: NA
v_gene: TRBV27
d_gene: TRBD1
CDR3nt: TGTGCCAGCAGTCGTCAGGGGGGAGGCTACACCTTC
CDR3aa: CASSRQGGGYTF

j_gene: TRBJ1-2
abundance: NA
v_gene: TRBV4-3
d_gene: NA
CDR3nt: TGCGCCAGCAGCCAACAGGGTTTGGCTAACTATGGCTACACCTTC
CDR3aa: CASSQQGLANYGYTF